Listed below are T cell receptor beta chains from one sample, sequenced in a study of cytomegalovirus exposure and HLA in healthy donors. Repertoires were generated with immunoSEQ multiplex PCR, while TCRdb's copy carries only in-frame clones and drops some. Here the sample spans roughly 120,000 clones, over 60% being singletons. Sequenced material: PBMCs. Source of these receptors: a young man in good health and CMV-seropositive. Both conserved end residues are part of each CDR3. Fields, in order: CDR3 protein, CDR3 DNA, clone size, J gene, D gene, V gene. D genes are given only for firm matches. Rows give clone size only sometimes, using once, few, many, or a class for an expanded clone.

cdr3_aa: CASSLAPGQQETQYF
cdr3_nt: TGTGCCAGCAGCTTAGCTCCAGGACAGCAAGAGACCCAGTACTTC
clone_size: NA
j_call: TRBJ2-5
d_call: NA
v_call: TRBV7-7

cdr3_aa: CASSPGTGGYEQYF
cdr3_nt: TGTGCCAGCAGCCCCGGGACAGGGGGTTACGAGCAGTACTTC
clone_size: NA
j_call: TRBJ2-7
d_call: TRBD1
v_call: TRBV5-4

cdr3_aa: CASSADRGPGQPQHF
cdr3_nt: TGTGCCAGCAGTGCCGACAGGGGGCCTGGTCAGCCCCAGCATTTT
clone_size: once
j_call: TRBJ1-5
d_call: TRBD1
v_call: TRBV28

cdr3_aa: CASSDQVLREQYF
cdr3_nt: TGCGCCAGCAGTGACCAGGTTTTACGGGAGCAGTACTTC
clone_size: NA
j_call: TRBJ2-7
d_call: NA
v_call: TRBV10-1

cdr3_aa: CASTRGRSNQPQHF
cdr3_nt: TGTGCCAGCACAAGGGGGCGAAGCAATCAGCCCCAGCATTTT
clone_size: NA
j_call: TRBJ1-5
d_call: TRBD1
v_call: TRBV2

cdr3_aa: CASSPGQTNTGELFF
cdr3_nt: TGCGCCAGCAGCCCGGGACAGACGAACACCGGGGAGCTGTTTTTT
clone_size: NA
j_call: TRBJ2-2
d_call: TRBD1
v_call: TRBV4-1

cdr3_aa: CASSPSVSGYNEQFF
cdr3_nt: TGTGCCAGCTCACCATCCGTGAGTGGCTACAATGAGCAGTTCTTC
clone_size: once
j_call: TRBJ2-1
d_call: NA
v_call: TRBV18

cdr3_aa: CASTGQWGYQETQYF
cdr3_nt: TGTGCCAGCACTGGACAGTGGGGGTACCAAGAGACCCAGTACTTC
clone_size: once
j_call: TRBJ2-5
d_call: NA
v_call: TRBV25-1

cdr3_aa: CASSRAGGVRQETQYF
cdr3_nt: TGTGCCAGCAGCCGGGCGGGGGGGGTTCGGCAAGAGACCCAGTACTTC
clone_size: NA
j_call: TRBJ2-5
d_call: TRBD2
v_call: TRBV5-6

cdr3_aa: CASSPNRETQYF
cdr3_nt: TGTGCCAGCTCACCAAACCGGGAGACCCAGTACTTC
clone_size: NA
j_call: TRBJ2-5
d_call: NA
v_call: TRBV18

cdr3_aa: CASSLGGAYNEQFF
cdr3_nt: TGCGCCAGCAGTCTAGGGGGCGCCTACAATGAGCAGTTCTTC
clone_size: few
j_call: TRBJ2-1
d_call: TRBD1
v_call: TRBV5-1

cdr3_aa: CASSIGRKERSGNTIYF
cdr3_nt: TGTGCCAGTAGTATCGGAAGAAAGGAGAGGTCTGGAAACACCATATATTTT
clone_size: NA
j_call: TRBJ1-3
d_call: NA
v_call: TRBV19

cdr3_aa: CASSQAVGETQYF
cdr3_nt: TGCGCCAGCAGCCAAGCAGTCGGGGAGACCCAGTACTTC
clone_size: NA
j_call: TRBJ2-5
d_call: NA
v_call: TRBV4-3

cdr3_aa: CASSPNPEQFF
cdr3_nt: TGTGCCAGCAGCCCCAATCCTGAGCAGTTCTTC
clone_size: NA
j_call: TRBJ2-1
d_call: NA
v_call: TRBV7-9

cdr3_aa: CASSVTASLVTEQYF
cdr3_nt: TGTGCCAGTAGTGTGACAGCCTCTCTGGTGACCGAGCAGTACTTC
clone_size: NA
j_call: TRBJ2-7
d_call: NA
v_call: TRBV19

cdr3_aa: CASSHDLQGGEDGYTF
cdr3_nt: TGTGCCAGCAGTCATGATTTACAGGGAGGGGAAGATGGCTACACCTTC
clone_size: NA
j_call: TRBJ1-2
d_call: NA
v_call: TRBV6-6

cdr3_aa: CASSQTGRQPQHF
cdr3_nt: TGTGCCAGCAGTCAGACAGGGCGTCAGCCCCAGCATTTT
clone_size: NA
j_call: TRBJ1-5
d_call: TRBD1
v_call: TRBV6-1

cdr3_aa: CASSVVPGGYEQYF
cdr3_nt: TGTGCCAGCAGCGTAGTCCCAGGGGGCTACGAGCAGTACTTC
clone_size: NA
j_call: TRBJ2-7
d_call: TRBD1
v_call: TRBV9

cdr3_aa: CASSLQTYNEQFF
cdr3_nt: TGTGCCAGCAGCCTACAGACCTACAATGAGCAGTTCTTC
clone_size: NA
j_call: TRBJ2-1
d_call: NA
v_call: TRBV11-2

cdr3_aa: CASSLVSRTYEQYF
cdr3_nt: TGTGCCAGCAGCTTAGTGAGCCGTACCTACGAGCAGTACTTC
clone_size: few
j_call: TRBJ2-7
d_call: NA
v_call: TRBV7-2